The present T cell receptor (beta chain) was sequenced within a study of a mutant IDH1 vaccine in newly diagnosed glioma. This CDR3 is built from 15 residues. V was pared by 2 bases and J by 7 bases, with 9 bases of the junction left unmatched. CDR1 and CDR2 from the germline V gene are SNHLY and FYNNEI. Data came from immunoSEQ multiplex PCR; TCRdb stores just in-frame clones and leaves some out. The data hold 25,000 to 30,000 clones, with roughly 90% observed a single time. Time point denoted: week 5, during vaccination. Mutant IDH1 20-mer peptide, at 300 ug, made up each vaccine dose, with topical imiquimod. Regarding this clone: The antigen is not known.

The source material was PBMCs, sampled from a glioma patient whose treatment included an IDH1 peptide vaccine. The chain couples TRBV2 to TRBJ1-2; 8 nucleotides agree with TRBD1. The source is a man aged 18 to 29 with glioma. CDR3 amino acids: CASSERDRRYGGYTF. DNA of the CDR3: TGTGCCAGCAGTGAAAGGGACAGGAGGTACGGTGGCTACACCTTC.